What follows are 16 T cell receptor beta chains derived from one specimen sequenced in a study of blood T cells in healthy people across ages. A J-beta primer mix and a sample-barcoded 5' primer were used in a second PCR of about 7 to 12 cycles. In TCRdb, the 5' RACE reads were re-called with MiXCR into one record per CDR3 protein. This sample has 1.2 million to 1.5 million distinct CDR3 sequences, with approximately 42% found just once. Sequencing was carried out using blood. These receptors were collected from a woman aged 18-35 years in good health.

This clonotype has only a few counts. The chain couples TRBV7-3 to TRBJ2-3, with TRBD2 matching over 12 bases. The V segment lost 0 bases and the J segment 2 bases; nucleotides outside the gene matches: 3. Germline CDR1 and CDR2: SGHTA and FQGTGA. CDR3 length: 17 amino acids. DNA for the CDR3: TGTGCCAGCAGCTTAACTGGACTAGCGGGGTCCACAGATACGCAGTATTTT. Residues: CASSLTGLAGSTDTQYF.

The chain is built from TRBV7-9 and TRBJ1-1, with 9 bases fitting TRBD1. CDR1 and CDR2 (germline): SEHNR, FQNEAQ (reference sequence). The CDR3 is 17 residues long. Trimming cost V 5 bases and J 1 base; bases outside gene matches: 11. The CDR3 DNA reads TGTGCCAGCAGCAAGACAGGGGGGGCCCCTTCGAACACTGAAGCTTTCTTT. Amino acid sequence: CASSKTGGAPSNTEAFF.

CDR3 nucleotides: TGTGCCAGCAGCTTCGCAGGGGGACCCTACTATAATTCACCCCTCCACTTT. Translation: CASSFAGGPYYNSPLHF. V and J are TRBV7-8 and TRBJ1-6, with 7 bases aligning to TRBD1. Losses at the gene ends were 3 bases for V and 3 bases for J; bases not matched to a gene: 8. CDR3 size: 17 residues. Germline lookup yields CDR1 SGHVS and CDR2 FQNEAQ. Together with reference TRBV7-8 and TRBJ1-6, the CDR3 gives the full variable domain: GAGVSQSPRYKVAKRGQDVALRCDPISGHVSLFWYQQALGQGPEFLTYFQNEAQLDKSGLPSDRFFAERPEGSVSTLKIQRTQQEDSAVYLCASSFAGGPYYNSPLHFGNGTRLTVT.

V and J are TRBV19 and TRBJ1-1; no clear D. Germline CDR1 and CDR2: LNHDA and SQIVND (reference sequence). This CDR3 region has 12 residues. Deletions cut 8 bases from V and 5 bases from J, with 12 bases between. CDR3 bases: TGTGCCAGTCAAACTGGTTCGACTGAAGCTTTCTTT. This codes for CASQTGSTEAFF. Looking up the rest from reference TRBV19 and TRBJ1-1 gives the full variable domain: DGGITQSPKYLFRKEGQNVTLSCEQNLNHDAMYWYRQDPGQGLRLIYYSQIVNDFQKGDIAEGYSVSREKKESFPLTVTSAQKNPTAFYLCASQTGSTEAFFGQGTRLTVV.

The chain uses TRBV6-6 and TRBJ1-5; no clear D. Germline values: CDR1 MNHNY, CDR2 SVGAGI (reference sequence). The CDR3 spans 16 residues. V lost 5 bases, J lost 0 bases, and 14 bases lay in between. The CDR3 loop reads CASSDPDTFSNQPQHF. The CDR3 bases are TGTGCCAGCAGTGACCCTGACACCTTTAGCAATCAGCCCCAGCATTTT.

This chain uses TRBV4-1 with TRBJ1-4; D unclear. Per germline, CDR1 MGHRA and CDR2 YSYEKL. Trimming took off 2 bases at V and 10 bases at J, with 23 bases between the two ends. The CDR3 extends over 17 amino acids. The CDR3 here is CASSQYWGGQEDPKLFF. DNA of the CDR3: TGCGCCAGCAGCCAATACTGGGGTGGGCAGGAGGATCCAAAACTGTTTTTT.

The chain links TRBV6-1 to TRBJ1-2, with 8 bases fitting TRBD1. The CDR3 runs to 15 residues. V was clipped by 1 base and J by 4 bases; unmatched bases: 5. Germline loops: CDR1 MNHNS, CDR2 SASEGT. The CDR3 sequence is CASSEGDRFSYGYTF. The CDR3 DNA reads TGTGCCAGCAGTGAAGGGGACAGGTTCTCCTATGGCTACACCTTC.

The genes are TRBV28 and TRBJ2-4; D remains ambiguous. Trimming shortened V by 6 bases and J by 0 bases, and 12 bases separated the two germline ends. The germline gives CDR1 MDHEN, CDR2 SYDVKM. The CDR3 has 15 amino acids. This CDR3 reads CASSLPQLAKNIQYF. CDR3 coding DNA: TGTGCCAGCAGCCTGCCTCAACTAGCCAAAAACATTCAGTACTTC. Full variable domain (remainder filled in from reference TRBV28 and TRBJ2-4): DVKVTQSSRYLVKRTGEKVFLECVQDMDHENMFWYRQDPGLGLRLIYFSYDVKMKEKGDIPEGYSVSREKKERFSLILESASTNQTSMYLCASSLPQLAKNIQYFGAGTRLSVL.

This clonotype was seen only a few times. The chain carries TRBV5-6 and TRBJ2-7; D call uncertain. The V end lost 0 bases, the J end lost 1 base, and 14 bases lay between the germline ends. The CDR3 covers 16 residues. The germline CDR1 and CDR2 sequences are SGHDT and YYEEEE. DNA for the CDR3: TGTGCCAGCAGCTTGGCCCTAAGCATAACTTCCTACGAGCAGTACTTC. This sequence encodes CASSLALSITSYEQYF.

V is TRBV5-1 and J is TRBJ1-2; D is ambiguous. Looked up from germline, CDR1 is SGHRS and CDR2 is YFSETQ. The CDR3 has 15 amino acids. The V end was cut by 0 bases, the J end by 0 bases, with 9 bases between. The CDR3 sequence: CASSLAKGPNYGYTF. In DNA form, the CDR3 reads TGCGCCAGCAGCTTGGCAAAGGGTCCTAACTATGGCTACACCTTC.

The chain joins TRBV5-1 to TRBJ1-6, with D perhaps matching TRBD1 (5 bases). V lost 4 bases and J lost 8, with 16 bases in between. The CDR3 spans 15 residues. Germline V gene lookup returns CDR1 SGHRS and CDR2 YFSETQ. The DNA of the CDR3 is TGCGCCAGCAGCCCGGGGGGGGTCGAGGATTCACCCCTCCACTTT. Residues: CASSPGGVEDSPLHF.

The V and J genes are TRBV11-2 and TRBJ2-7; tentatively, D is TRBD1 or TRBD2 (5 bases each). The germline gives CDR1 SGHAT, CDR2 FQNNGV. The CDR3 runs to 13 residues. Trimming pared 5 bases from V and 6 bases from J, leaving 14 bases between. CDR3 DNA sequence: TGTGCCAGCAGCCCACCGGGACGGCCCGAGCAGTACTTC. As protein: CASSPPGRPEQYF.

V usage is TRBV5-1 and J usage is TRBJ1-2, with 7 bases fitting TRBD1. Germline V gives CDR1 SGHRS, CDR2 YFSETQ. V was clipped by 4 bases and J by 5 bases; unmatched bases: 11. The length of the CDR3 is 15 residues. In DNA form, the CDR3 reads TGCGCCAGCAGCCCCGCCTCACAGGGGCAATATGGCTACACCTTC. This sequence encodes CASSPASQGQYGYTF.

About this clonotype itself: The junction shows a germline mismatch at one end, possibly a read error. This chain joins TRBV5-1 and TRBJ2-1; no firm D call. The CDR3 is made up of 15 amino acids. In germline, CDR1 is SGHRS, CDR2 YFSETQ. The CDR3 sequence: CASSLDRNSYNEQFF. Written as DNA, the CDR3 is TGCGCCAGCAGTTTGGACCGCAACTCCTACAATGAGCAGTTCTTC.

The chain employs TRBV20-1 and TRBJ2-7, with 8 positions matching TRBD1. The trim removed 6 bases at V and 1 base at J, leaving 8 bases unmatched. Germline assignment: CDR1 DFQATT and CDR2 SNEGSKA (reference sequence). The CDR3 is 14 amino acids. The CDR3 protein is CSAATGEQSYEQYF. DNA for the CDR3: TGCAGTGCAGCGACAGGGGAACAATCCTACGAGCAGTACTTC.

This clonotype has just a few counts. CDR3 residues: CASSSPGSLSSYNEQFF. The DNA of the CDR3 is TGTGCCAGCAGTTCCCCCGGATCCCTTAGCTCCTACAATGAGCAGTTCTTC. The chain joins TRBV6-2 or TRBV6-3 to TRBJ2-1; D remains unclear. Trimming pared 4 bases from V and 0 bases from J, leaving 16 bases between. The CDR3 is 17 residues long. CDR1 is MNHEY, CDR2 SVGEGT, per germline.